The entry below gives a single T cell receptor (beta chain) sequence along with its context. The antigen is undetermined. Here immunoSEQ multiplex PCR was the method, and the copy in TCRdb shows in-frame clones only, minus some. The table has more than 45,000 clones, 65% to 90% seen once; the top ten hold approximately 0.92%. This record belongs to a study of OX40 agonist ivuxolimab in advanced cancers. This CDR3 comprises 15 residues. Germline V gives CDR1 SGHTS, CDR2 YDEGEE. V trimming: 4 bases; J trimming: 6 bases; junction bases outside the gene matches: 6. General observations from the study: The antigen specificity of the peripheral T cells (those that were expanded) was not determined.

The V call is TRBV5-8, the J call TRBJ1-5; the match to TRBD1 covers 11 bases. The sample here was CD4+ or CD8+ T cells sorted from blood, taken in a trial of the OX40 agonist ivuxolimab. The origin of this receptor is an adult with an advanced solid tumor such as melanoma, head and neck, liver or kidney cancer. CDR3 in DNA: TGTGCCAGCAGCGTGGGGACAGGGGGTTTTCAGCCCCAGCATTTT. It is translated as CASSVGTGGFQPQHF.